The TCR beta chain under discussion was sequenced for a study of T-cell reconstitution after alpha-beta-depleted transplantation in children. Findings and limits, study-wide: As was reported, about two months after transplant, alpha-beta T cells came from several hundred expanded graft clones. The study traced high day-60 TCRbeta diversity in some patients to surviving recipient T cells and thymic progenitors. T-cell counts and diversity at one year post-transplant came mainly from newly produced T cells.

Preparation of the TCRbeta library involved a method that used unique molecular identifiers. MiXCR, applied by TCRdb to the PCR reads, yields one record per CDR3 protein. This table holds about 510,000 distinct CDR3 sequences, roughly 11% found once. The CDR3 contains 14 residues. V was cut by 1 base and J by 4 bases, with 7 bases left in between. The germline V gene has CDR1 KGHDR and CDR2 SFDVKD. As regards this clonotype: The antigen remains unidentified.

V is TRBV24-1 and J is TRBJ1-5; the D gene is possibly TRBD1 (5 bases). The source is a female patient aged 2 to 10 who had a stem cell transplant for aplastic anemia, so the T cells may come from the graft donor. This material consisted of PBMCs, mostly from graft donor cells, taken 180 days after TCRalphabeta/CD19-depleted stem cell transplant. CDR3 loop: CATSDFRGNQPQHF. The CDR3, as DNA: TGTGCCACCAGTGATTTCCGGGGGAATCAGCCCCAGCATTTT.